This T cell receptor beta chain emerged from a study of identifying expanded T cells in peripheral blood. Details on this clone: Its antigen remains unknown.

Only in-frame clones appear in the TCRdb table, and some are missing; sequencing was by immunoSEQ multiplex PCR. The sample lists about 90,000 clones; 86% were seen once. No infections or other immune events were documented during collection. The CDR3 is made up of 15 amino acids. V shed 0 bases and J shed 7 bases, with 16 bases lying between them. CDR1 SGHRS and CDR2 YFSETQ come from the germline V gene. Study observations and caveats: Across healthy donors, higher total template counts meant significantly greater roughly 2-week count variance. Over around two and four weeks, about 17 and 20 clones changed, versus around 1.1 between replicates.

Sequenced input: blood. The receptor comes from a person aged 18 to 75 in good health. This chain links TRBV5-1 with TRBJ1-2, with D unclear. The CDR3 region has the DNA TGCGCCAGCAGCTTGGTTCGGCGCCCCTTGGGTGGCTACACCTTC. It codes for CASSLVRRPLGGYTF.